A single sample is the source of the 10 T cell receptor beta chains below, sequenced in a study of T cell changes during pregnancy in multiple sclerosis. Measured with immunoSEQ multiplex PCR; TCRdb has only the in-frame clones, and not every one. This table holds about 100,000 clones, 92% found once. The sample consisted of peripheral blood, taken after pregnancy. The receptors shown here come from a female donor with multiple sclerosis, enrolled in a pregnancy study.

J is TRBJ1-6 and V is TRBV28; TRBD1 matches at 7 bases. V shed 5 bases, J shed 7 bases, and the junction held 8 bases outside the gene matches. CDR1 is MDHEN, CDR2 SYDVKM, per germline. The CDR3 spans 15 residues. CDR3: CASSTHRGLNSPLHF. CDR3 sequence (DNA): TGTGCCAGCAGTACCCACAGGGGACTCAATTCACCCCTCCACTTT.

The J gene is TRBJ2-2, the V gene TRBV29-1; 7 nucleotides line up with TRBD2. V shed 7 bases, J shed 6 bases, and the junction held 5 bases outside the gene matches. The germline gives CDR1 SQVTM, CDR2 ANQGSEA. The CDR3 is made up of 12 amino acids. The CDR3 sequence: CSAMGGAGELFF. The CDR3 bases are TGCAGCGCAATGGGGGGGGCCGGGGAGCTGTTTTTT.

The chain joins TRBV7-9 to TRBJ2-2; D may be TRBD1 (6 bases). The CDR3 has 15 amino acids. Between the trimmed V and J ends, which lost 6 bases and 0 bases, there was a span of 11 bases. CDR1 is SEHNR and CDR2 is FQNEAQ in the germline V gene (reference sequence). The CDR3 coding sequence is TGTGCCAGCAGGAAGGGGGAAACGAACACCGGGGAGCTGTTTTTT. Encoded protein: CASRKGETNTGELFF.

This clone was counted once. V and J are TRBV30 and TRBJ2-5; 9 bases agree with TRBD2. The germline gives CDR1 GTSNPN, CDR2 SVGIG (reference sequence). The V gene end was trimmed by 3 bases and the J gene end by 4 bases; junction bases not matched to a gene: 6. The length of the CDR3 is 14 residues. The CDR3 is CAWSEGLAPETQYF. In nucleotides, the CDR3 is TGTGCCTGGAGCGAGGGACTAGCCCCAGAGACCCAGTACTTC.

J is TRBJ2-1 and V is TRBV19; 9 bases line up with TRBD2. Trimming cost V 11 bases and J 8 bases; bases outside gene matches: 13. Germline V gives CDR1 LNHDA, CDR2 SQIVND (reference sequence). The CDR3 is 14 residues long. Here the CDR3 DNA reads TGTGCCTCTAGATGGGCTAGCGGGGCCGATGAGCAGTTCTTC. This sequence encodes CASRWASGADEQFF.

This rearrangement joins TRBV7-9 to TRBJ1-6; D is unclear. Germline V gene sequence: CDR1 SEHNR, CDR2 FQNEAQ (reference sequence). The CDR3 extends over 12 amino acids. V was trimmed by 3 bases and J by 8 bases, leaving 5 bases between them. CDR3 DNA sequence: TGTGCCAGCAGCTTTGGAGATTCACCCCTCCACTTT. Translated: CASSFGDSPLHF. The full variable domain, in which reference TRBV7-9 and TRBJ1-6 provide the parts outside the CDR3, is DTGVSQNPRHKITKRGQNVTFRCDPISEHNRLYWYRQTLGQGPEFLTYFQNEAQLEKSRLLSDRFSAERPKGSFSTLEIQRTEQGDSAMYLCASSFGDSPLHFGNGTRLTVT.

V gene TRBV27 combines with J gene TRBJ1-1; 8 nucleotides match TRBD1. J was trimmed by 3 bases and V by 5 bases; bases with no gene match: 2. This CDR3 spans 13 amino acids. Per the germline V gene, CDR1 is MNHEY and CDR2 is SMNVEV (reference sequence). The CDR3 coding sequence is TGTGCCAGCAGTCTGGGACAGGACACTGAAGCTTTCTTT. This codes for CASSLGQDTEAFF.

This chain connects TRBV2 to TRBJ2-7; a weak D match, TRBD1 (6 bases). Germline V lookup: CDR1 SNHLY, CDR2 FYNNEI. The ends were cut back, 1 base at V and 2 bases at J, with 9 bases in the middle. This CDR3 spans 14 amino acids. The CDR3: CASSEDRDAYEQYF. The DNA of the CDR3 is TGTGCCAGCAGTGAAGACAGGGATGCCTACGAGCAGTACTTC. The whole variable domain, filled in from reference TRBV2 and TRBJ2-7, reads EPEVTQTPSHQVTQMGQEVILRCVPISNHLYFYWYRQILGQKVEFLVSFYNNEISEKSEIFDDQFSVERPDGSNFTLKIRSTKLEDSAMYFCASSEDRDAYEQYFGPGTRLTVT.

The rearrangement uses TRBV4-3 and TRBJ2-7; D ambiguous. The CDR3 is made up of 14 amino acids. Germline V CDR1 and CDR2: LGHNA, YSLEER. V was pared by 0 bases and J by 7 bases, with 13 bases between. The CDR3 region is CASSQEPLMEEQYF. The CDR3 nucleotides read TGCGCCAGCAGCCAAGAGCCGTTGATGGAGGAGCAGTACTTC.

This clone was detected a few times. Other nucleotide sequences in the sample specify the same CDR3. The chain recombines TRBV30 with TRBJ1-1; 8 bases line up with TRBD1. J gave up 2 bases and V 4 bases, and 0 bases lay outside the gene matches. The CDR3 loop spans 12 amino acids. Germline CDR1 and CDR2: GTSNPN and SVGIG (reference sequence). As DNA, the CDR3 is TGTGCCTGGACAGGGGGCAACACTGAAGCTTTCTTT. Residues: CAWTGGNTEAFF.